These 11 T cell receptor beta chains originate from one sample sequenced in a study of shared clonotypes between healthy human individuals (dated by TCRdb to 2020 to 2021). Receptor libraries were prepared by the immunoSEQ multiplex PCR assay. The source is immuneACCESS, and TCRdb retained only in-frame sequences with V and J called. Part of the clones is not carried over; for the studies checked, unresolved V genes explain less than half of this, and the remainder is unexplained. This sample comprises roughly 2.4 million clones, under 97% of them detected only once. Around 0.13% of the sample is in the top ten clones. The sample consisted of naive CD4+ T cells sorted from blood. This specimen's cell subset or site label, per the study, means: CD45RA+ positively selected. The receptors stem from a man between 18 and 29 years old in good health.

The V gene is TRBV5-1, the J gene TRBJ2-3, with TRBD2 matching 9 bases. In germline, CDR1 is SGHRS, CDR2 YFSETQ. Unmatched junction bases numbered 12, after V lost 4 bases and J lost 6 bases. This CDR3 contains 16 residues. The CDR3 here is CASSPGTSKGSDTQYF. CDR3 DNA: TGCGCCAGCAGCCCAGGGACTAGCAAGGGGTCGGATACGCAGTATTTT.

A word on this clone: The same CDR3 arises from other DNA sequences in this sample as well. This chain joins TRBV30 and TRBJ1-6; D is unclear. This CDR3 spans 14 amino acids. The V end lost 0 bases, the J end lost 9 bases, and 12 bases lay between the germline ends. The germline CDR1 and CDR2 sequences are GTSNPN and SVGIG (reference sequence). Written as DNA, the CDR3 is TGTGCCTGGAGTGTTTCGCGGGTCGGTTCACCCCTCCACTTT. It encodes CAWSVSRVGSPLHF.

The genes are TRBV11-3 and TRBJ2-3; possibly TRBD1 for D (5 bases). The V end was cut by 3 bases, the J end by 1 base, with 8 bases between. The germline V gene encodes CDR1 SGHNT and CDR2 YENEEA. This CDR3 comprises 14 residues. The CDR3 nucleotides are TGTGCCAGCAGCTTGGAGACAGGCACAGATACGCAGTATTTT. Its protein is CASSLETGTDTQYF.

The V call is TRBV7-2, the J call TRBJ1-5, with 7 bases that match TRBD1. V lost 4 bases and J lost 1; bases outside the gene matches: 16. The CDR3 is 19 residues long. The V gene's germline CDR1 is SGHTA and CDR2 FQGNSA. CDR3 residues: CASSSTDRETPLSNQPQHF. The CDR3 nucleotides read TGTGCCAGCAGCTCTACAGACAGGGAGACCCCCCTGAGCAATCAGCCCCAGCATTTT.

This clone was counted between two and nine times. The chain joins TRBV19 to TRBJ1-6, with D unresolved. Germline loops: CDR1 LNHDA, CDR2 SQIVND (reference sequence). The length of the CDR3 is 12 residues. Between the trimmed V and J ends, which lost 4 bases and 13 bases, there was a span of 11 bases. CDR3 loop: CASSTSTSPLHF. The DNA of the CDR3 is TGTGCCAGTAGTACCTCGACATCCCCCCTCCACTTT.

CDR3 nucleotide sequence: TGTGCCTGGAGTGTACAGGCGGACAGGGGGCAAGAGACCCAGTACTTC. Translated, it gives CAWSVQADRGQETQYF. The V gene is TRBV30, the J gene TRBJ2-5, with 10 bases that match TRBD1. This CDR3 spans 16 amino acids. The V gene's germline CDR1 is GTSNPN and CDR2 SVGIG (reference sequence). The ends lost 0 bases at V and 2 bases at J; junction bases unmatched: 6.

This chain links TRBV7-9 with TRBJ2-2; 9 bases map to TRBD1. Per germline, CDR1 SEHNR and CDR2 FQNEAQ (reference sequence). The CDR3 covers 14 residues. V was clipped by 5 bases and J by 6 bases; unmatched bases: 4. CDR3 protein: CASSVGTGPGELFF. The CDR3 DNA follows: TGTGCCAGCAGCGTAGGGACAGGGCCCGGGGAGCTGTTTTTT.

V is TRBV9 and J is TRBJ1-1, with TRBD1 identical over 9 bases. The CDR3 extends over 15 amino acids. Germline CDR1 reads SGDLS; CDR2 reads YYNGEE. V shed 5 bases, J shed 0 bases, and the junction held 5 bases outside the gene matches. The CDR3 bases are TGTGCCAGCAGAGTGGGGACAGGGATGAACACTGAAGCTTTCTTT. Translating gives CASRVGTGMNTEAFF.

A single count supports this clone. The rearrangement links TRBV2 to TRBJ2-3; D is ambiguous. The CDR3 has 15 residues. The ends were cut back, 4 bases at V and 0 bases at J, with 11 bases in the middle. Germline assignment: CDR1 SNHLY and CDR2 FYNNEI. The CDR3 sequence: CASSGGIPSTDTQYF. The CDR3 coding sequence is TGTGCCAGCAGTGGTGGGATACCCAGCACAGATACGCAGTATTTT.

The V gene is TRBV18, the J gene TRBJ1-2; 7 bases map to TRBD1. Germline V lookup: CDR1 KGHSH, CDR2 LQKENI. The trim removed 6 bases at V and 1 base at J, leaving 5 bases unmatched. The CDR3 length is 14 residues. This CDR3 reads CASSSDRSNYGYTF. The CDR3 DNA reads TGTGCCAGCTCTTCGGACAGGAGTAACTATGGCTACACCTTC.

CDR3 residues: CASSEDPGTGTEAFF. The CDR3 DNA reads TGTGCCAGCAGTGAGGACCCAGGGACCGGCACTGAAGCTTTCTTT. The rearrangement joins TRBV2 to TRBJ1-1; D is possibly TRBD1 (5 bases). With 3 bases removed from V and 4 bases from J, the gap between germline ends came to 15 bases. This CDR3 is built from 15 residues. In germline, CDR1 is SNHLY, CDR2 FYNNEI.